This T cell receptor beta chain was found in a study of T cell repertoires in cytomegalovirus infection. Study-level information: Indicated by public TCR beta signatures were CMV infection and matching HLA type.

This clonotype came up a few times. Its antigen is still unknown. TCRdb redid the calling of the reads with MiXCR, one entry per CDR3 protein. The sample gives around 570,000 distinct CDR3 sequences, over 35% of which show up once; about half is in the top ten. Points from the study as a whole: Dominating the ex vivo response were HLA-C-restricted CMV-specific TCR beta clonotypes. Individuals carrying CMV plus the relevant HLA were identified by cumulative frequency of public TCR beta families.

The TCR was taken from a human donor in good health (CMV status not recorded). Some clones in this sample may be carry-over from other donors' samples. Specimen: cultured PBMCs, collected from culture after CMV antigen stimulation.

CDR3 in amino acids: CASSFSGGGNNEQFF. In DNA, the CDR3 is TGTGCCAGCAGCTTTTCGGGGGGTGGGAACAATGAGCAGTTCTTC. V and J are TRBV7-2 and TRBJ2-1, with 7 bases matching TRBD2. The V gene end was trimmed by 3 bases and the J gene end by 5 bases; junction bases not matched to a gene: 7. From germline, CDR1 is SGHTA and CDR2 FQGNSA. The CDR3 spans 15 residues.